This entry features one TCR beta chain sequence. This record belongs to a study of identical twins. Trimming stripped 2 bases from V and 4 bases from J, with 9 bases between. From germline, CDR1 is SEHNR and CDR2 FQNEAQ (reference sequence). This CDR3 has 14 amino acids. Unique molecular identifiers were present on the cDNA, which also gained a universal primer site by template switching. MiXCR, run by TCRdb on the 5' RACE reads, gives a single entry per CDR3 protein. The sample contains roughly 630,000 distinct CDR3 sequences, 7.1% of which appear only once. These data were also reused for a study on yellow fever vaccine responses in identical twins.

The chain carries TRBV7-9 and TRBJ2-1; possible D gene TRBD1, 6 bases. This sequence originates from a woman aged 18-29 years in good health. The specimen sequenced was PBMCs. The CDR3: CASSLRGIYNEQFF. In nucleotides, the CDR3 is TGTGCCAGCAGCTTAAGGGGGATTTACAATGAGCAGTTCTTC.